The 10 T cell receptor beta chains below all came from one sample that was sequenced in a study of shared clonotypes between healthy human individuals. TCRdb's copy holds only in-frame clones and misses some; the assay was immunoSEQ multiplex PCR. The sample lists about 610,000 clones, about 96% occurring once. Only CD45RO-negative cells positively selected for CCR7 counted as naive CD8 cells, so terminally differentiated effector memory CD45RA+ cells were excluded. The source material was naive CD8+ T cells sorted from blood. The source is a woman aged 25-40 years in good health.

The chain couples TRBV13 to TRBJ2-2; the D is unclear. The germline gives CDR1 PRHDT, CDR2 FYEKMQ (reference sequence). The CDR3 covers 13 residues. The V end was cut by 5 bases, the J end by 8 bases, with 12 bases between. The CDR3 loop is CASSVDSEGELFF. In DNA, the CDR3 is TGTGCCAGCAGCGTAGACTCCGAGGGGGAGCTGTTTTTT.

The CDR3 here is CASSYMWLAGELFF. The CDR3 DNA is TGTGCCAGCAGTTACATGTGGCTCGCCGGGGAGCTGTTTTTT. V is TRBV6-5 and J is TRBJ2-2, with D unresolved. This CDR3 region has 14 residues. The V gene's germline CDR1 is MNHEY and CDR2 SVGAGI. Trimming stripped 2 bases from V and 6 bases from J, with 10 bases between.

This sequence joins TRBV20-1 and TRBJ1-1; D may be TRBD1 (5 bases). Between the trimmed V and J ends, which lost 1 base and 10 bases, there was a span of 10 bases. The CDR3 runs 11 residues. Germline V gene lookup returns CDR1 DFQATT and CDR2 SNEGSKA (reference sequence). The CDR3 DNA is TGCAGTGCTAGAGTGGGGGAGGGAGCTTTCTTT. Protein: CSARVGEGAFF.

This chain uses TRBV4-1 with TRBJ2-3; no definite D call. The CDR3 has 17 residues. V was shortened by 4 bases and J by 0 bases, with 17 bases between the two germline ends. The germline CDR1 and CDR2 sequences are MGHRA and YSYEKL. CDR3 protein: CASSRRLIASSTDTQYF. DNA for the CDR3: TGCGCCAGCAGCCGTCGCTTGATAGCATCTAGCACAGATACGCAGTATTTT.

This chain joins TRBV11-2 and TRBJ1-3, with no clear D. Trimming shortened V by 3 bases and J by 8 bases, and 5 bases separated the two germline ends. The CDR3 extends over 11 amino acids. Germline values: CDR1 SGHAT, CDR2 FQNNGV. The CDR3 region is CASSFRDTIYF. The CDR3 DNA sequence: TGTGCCAGCAGCTTCAGAGACACCATATATTTT.

The chain has TRBV10-2 and TRBJ1-4; the D is unclear. In germline, CDR1 is WSHSY, CDR2 SAAADI. V was clipped by 3 bases and J by 0 bases, with 11 bases between them. The length of the CDR3 is 16 residues. CDR3 sequence reads: CASSDFPSSTNEKLFF. The CDR3 nucleotides are TGCGCCAGCAGTGATTTCCCTTCTTCAACTAATGAAAAACTGTTTTTT.

On this clone itself: The same CDR3 also results from other DNA sequences found in this sample. The gene calls are TRBV27 and TRBJ2-7; D is ambiguous. Germline lookup yields CDR1 MNHEY and CDR2 SMNVEV (reference sequence). CDR3 length: 12 residues. V shed 4 bases and J shed 3 bases, with 7 bases lying between them. This CDR3 reads CASSSSSYEQYF. For the CDR3, the DNA is TGTGCCAGCAGTTCCTCTAGCTACGAGCAGTACTTC.

The V and J genes are TRBV5-5 and TRBJ2-1; D is tentatively TRBD1 or TRBD2 (5 bases each). The CDR3 extends over 14 amino acids. V gave up 4 bases and J gave up 5 bases, with 13 bases separating them. From germline, CDR1 is SGHKS and CDR2 YYEKEE (reference sequence). Written as DNA, the CDR3 is TGTGCCAGCAGCCGGGACCCGGATCACAATGAGCAGTTCTTC. It encodes CASSRDPDHNEQFF.

This clone was detected once. The gene calls are TRBV9 and TRBJ2-5; 7 nucleotides match TRBD2. The CDR3 contains 15 residues. V was pared by 6 bases and J by 0 bases, with 8 bases of the junction left unmatched. CDR1 SGDLS and CDR2 YYNGEE come from the germline V gene. The CDR3: CASNLSGVYQETQYF. CDR3 sequence (DNA): TGTGCCAGCAATTTAAGCGGGGTGTACCAAGAGACCCAGTACTTC.

The chain uses TRBV6-5 and TRBJ1-1; D might be TRBD1 (5 bases). The germline V gene encodes CDR1 MNHEY and CDR2 SVGAGI. Trimming removed 5 bases from V and 4 bases from J, with 11 bases in between. CDR3 length equals 13 residues. The CDR3 DNA reads TGTGCCAGCAGTGCCTCGGGGGGCACTGAAGCTTTCTTT. It is translated as CASSASGGTEAFF.